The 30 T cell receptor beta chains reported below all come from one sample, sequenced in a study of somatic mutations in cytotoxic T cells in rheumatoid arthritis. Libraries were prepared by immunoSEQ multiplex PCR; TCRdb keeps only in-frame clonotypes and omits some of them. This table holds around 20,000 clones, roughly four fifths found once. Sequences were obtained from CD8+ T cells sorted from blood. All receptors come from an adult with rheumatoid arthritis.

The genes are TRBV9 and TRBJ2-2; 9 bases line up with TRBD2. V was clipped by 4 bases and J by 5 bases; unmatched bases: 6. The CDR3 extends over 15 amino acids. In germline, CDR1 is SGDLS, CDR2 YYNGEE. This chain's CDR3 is CASSPPSGATGELFF. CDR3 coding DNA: TGTGCCAGCAGCCCACCTAGCGGGGCAACCGGGGAGCTGTTTTTT.

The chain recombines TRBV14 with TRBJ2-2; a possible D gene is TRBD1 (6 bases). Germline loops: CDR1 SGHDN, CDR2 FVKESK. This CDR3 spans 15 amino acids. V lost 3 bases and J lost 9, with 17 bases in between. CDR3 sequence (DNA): TGTGCCAGCAGCCAGGGGGCCAGTTCACGCCGGGAGCTGTTTTTT. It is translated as CASSQGASSRRELFF.

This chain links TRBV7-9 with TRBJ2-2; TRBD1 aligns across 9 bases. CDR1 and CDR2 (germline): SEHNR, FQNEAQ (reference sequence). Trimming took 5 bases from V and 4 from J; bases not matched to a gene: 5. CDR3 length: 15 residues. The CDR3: CASSHRDRVTGELFF. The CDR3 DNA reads TGTGCCAGCAGCCACCGGGACAGGGTCACCGGGGAGCTGTTTTTT.

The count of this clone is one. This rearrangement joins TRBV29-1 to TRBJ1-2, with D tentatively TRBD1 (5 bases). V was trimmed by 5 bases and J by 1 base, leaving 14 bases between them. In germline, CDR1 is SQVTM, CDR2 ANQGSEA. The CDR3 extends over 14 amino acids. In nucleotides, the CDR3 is TGCAGCGTTCGAGGGGAGGCTGGTAACTATGGCTACACCTTC. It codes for CSVRGEAGNYGYTF.

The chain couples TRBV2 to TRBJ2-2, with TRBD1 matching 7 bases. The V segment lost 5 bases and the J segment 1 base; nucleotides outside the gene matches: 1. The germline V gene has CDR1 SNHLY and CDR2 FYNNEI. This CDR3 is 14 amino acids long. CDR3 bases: TGTGCCAGCAGTCACAGGGGGAACACCGGGGAGCTGTTTTTT. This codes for CASSHRGNTGELFF.

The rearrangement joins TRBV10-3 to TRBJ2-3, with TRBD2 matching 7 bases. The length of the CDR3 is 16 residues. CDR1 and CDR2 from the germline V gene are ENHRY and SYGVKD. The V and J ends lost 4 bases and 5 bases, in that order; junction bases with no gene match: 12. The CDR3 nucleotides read TGTGCCATCAGTGGGGGAGGGACCTCCCTGGAAGATACGCAGTATTTT. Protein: CAISGGGTSLEDTQYF.

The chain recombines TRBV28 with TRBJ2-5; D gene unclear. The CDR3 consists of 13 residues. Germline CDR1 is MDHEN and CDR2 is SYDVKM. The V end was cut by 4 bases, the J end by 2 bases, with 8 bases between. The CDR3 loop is CASSSQIQETQYF. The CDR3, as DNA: TGTGCCAGCAGTTCGCAAATACAAGAGACCCAGTACTTC. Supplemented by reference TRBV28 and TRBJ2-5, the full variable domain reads DVKVTQSSRYLVKRTGEKVFLECVQDMDHENMFWYRQDPGLGLRLIYFSYDVKMKEKGDIPEGYSVSREKKERFSLILESASTNQTSMYLCASSSQIQETQYFGPGTRLLVL.

The CDR3, as DNA: TGTGCCACCAGCAGAGATGGGCCCGGACAGCCCCAGCATTTT. This codes for CATSRDGPGQPQHF. The rearrangement links TRBV15 to TRBJ1-5; D remains unclear. The CDR3 is 14 residues long. Trimming stripped 0 bases from V and 7 bases from J, with 10 bases between. Germline CDR1 is LNHNV and CDR2 is YYDKDF (reference sequence). Variable domain in full (rest from reference TRBV15 and TRBJ1-5): DAMVIQNPRYQVTQFGKPVTLSCSQTLNHNVMYWYQQKSSQAPKLLFHYYDKDFNNEADTPDNFQSRRPNTSFCFLDIRSPGLGDTAMYLCATSRDGPGQPQHFGDGTRLSIL.

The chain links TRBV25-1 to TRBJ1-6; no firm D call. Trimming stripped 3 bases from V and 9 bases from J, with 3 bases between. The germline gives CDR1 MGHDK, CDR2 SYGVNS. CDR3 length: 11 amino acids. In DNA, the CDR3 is TGTGCCAGCAGTGATTCTTCACCCCTCCACTTT. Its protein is CASSDSSPLHF.

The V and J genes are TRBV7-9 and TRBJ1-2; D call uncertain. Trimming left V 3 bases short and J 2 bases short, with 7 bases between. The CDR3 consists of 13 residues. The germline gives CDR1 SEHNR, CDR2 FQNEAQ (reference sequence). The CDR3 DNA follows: TGTGCCAGCAGCTTGGGTTTGAACTATGGCTACACCTTC. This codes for CASSLGLNYGYTF.

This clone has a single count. In DNA, the CDR3 is TGCGCCAGCAGCCGAGGGGAGAGCTATGGCTACACCTTC. Protein sequence: CASSRGESYGYTF. V gene TRBV5-1 combines with J gene TRBJ1-2, with D possibly matching TRBD1 (5 bases). Per germline, CDR1 SGHRS and CDR2 YFSETQ. V dropped 4 bases and J dropped 4 bases, with 11 bases sitting between them. The CDR3 runs to 13 residues.

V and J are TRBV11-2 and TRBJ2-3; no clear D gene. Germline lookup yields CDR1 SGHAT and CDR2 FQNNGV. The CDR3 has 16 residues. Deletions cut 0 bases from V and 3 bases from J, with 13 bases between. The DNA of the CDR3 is TGTGCCAGCAGCTTAGACGCGTTAGGTGGGACAGATACGCAGTATTTT. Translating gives CASSLDALGGTDTQYF.

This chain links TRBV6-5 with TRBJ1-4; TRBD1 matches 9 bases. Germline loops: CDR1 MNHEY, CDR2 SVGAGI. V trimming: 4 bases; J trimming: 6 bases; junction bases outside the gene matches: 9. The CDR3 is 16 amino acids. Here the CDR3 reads CASSSNDRGIYEKLFF. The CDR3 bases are TGTGCCAGCAGTTCAAACGACAGGGGGATTTATGAAAAACTGTTTTTT.

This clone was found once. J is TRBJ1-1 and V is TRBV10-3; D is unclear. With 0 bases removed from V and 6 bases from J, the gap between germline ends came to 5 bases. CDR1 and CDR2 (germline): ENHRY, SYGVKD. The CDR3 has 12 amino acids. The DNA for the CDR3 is TGTGCCATCAGTGAGTCTCCACCTGAAGCTTTCTTT. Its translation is CAISESPPEAFF.

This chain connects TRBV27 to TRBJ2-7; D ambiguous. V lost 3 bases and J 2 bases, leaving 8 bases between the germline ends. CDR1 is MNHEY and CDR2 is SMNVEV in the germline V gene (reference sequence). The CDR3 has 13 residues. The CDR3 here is CASSFGQAYEQYF. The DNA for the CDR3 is TGTGCCAGCAGTTTCGGGCAAGCCTACGAGCAGTACTTC.

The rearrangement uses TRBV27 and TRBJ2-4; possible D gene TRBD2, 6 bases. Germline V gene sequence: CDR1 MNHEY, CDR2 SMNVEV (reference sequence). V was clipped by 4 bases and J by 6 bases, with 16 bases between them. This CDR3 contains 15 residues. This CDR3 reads CASSYGGGGLNIQYF. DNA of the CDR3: TGTGCCAGCAGTTATGGGGGAGGTGGGTTAAACATTCAGTACTTC.

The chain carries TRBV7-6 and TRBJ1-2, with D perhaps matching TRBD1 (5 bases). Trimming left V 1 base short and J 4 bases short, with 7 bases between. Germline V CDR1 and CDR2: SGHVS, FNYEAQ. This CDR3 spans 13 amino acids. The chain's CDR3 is CASSLEGTYGYTF. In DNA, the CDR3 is TGTGCCAGCAGCTTAGAGGGGACCTATGGCTACACCTTC.

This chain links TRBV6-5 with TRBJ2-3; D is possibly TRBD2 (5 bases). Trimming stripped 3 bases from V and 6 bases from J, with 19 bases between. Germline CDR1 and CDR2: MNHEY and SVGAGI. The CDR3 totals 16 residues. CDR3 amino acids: CASSYIQFGIMDTQYF. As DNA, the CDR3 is TGTGCCAGCAGTTATATCCAGTTCGGGATTATGGATACGCAGTATTTT.

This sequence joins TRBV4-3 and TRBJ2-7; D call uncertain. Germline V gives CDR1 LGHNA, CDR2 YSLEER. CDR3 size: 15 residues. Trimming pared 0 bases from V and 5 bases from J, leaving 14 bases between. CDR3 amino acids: CASSQDRLMANEQYF. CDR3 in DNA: TGCGCCAGCAGCCAAGATCGGCTTATGGCGAACGAGCAGTACTTC.

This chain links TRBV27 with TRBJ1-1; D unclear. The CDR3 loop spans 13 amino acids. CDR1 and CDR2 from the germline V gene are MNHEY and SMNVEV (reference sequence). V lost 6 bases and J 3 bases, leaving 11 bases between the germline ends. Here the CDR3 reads CASSLGLDTEAFF. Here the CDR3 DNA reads TGTGCCAGCAGCCTTGGTTTGGACACTGAAGCTTTCTTT.

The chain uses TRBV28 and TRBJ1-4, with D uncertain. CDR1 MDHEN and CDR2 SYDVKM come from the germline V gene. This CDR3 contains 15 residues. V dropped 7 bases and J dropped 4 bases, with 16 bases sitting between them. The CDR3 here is CASTSARISNEKLFF. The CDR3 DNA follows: TGTGCCAGCACCTCCGCTCGGATCAGTAATGAAAAACTGTTTTTT.

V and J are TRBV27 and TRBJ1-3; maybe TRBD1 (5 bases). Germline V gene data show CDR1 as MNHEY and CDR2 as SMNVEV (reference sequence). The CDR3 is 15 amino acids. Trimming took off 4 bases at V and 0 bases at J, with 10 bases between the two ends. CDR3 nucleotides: TGTGCCAGCAGTTCCGCAGGGTTCTCTGGAAACACCATATATTTT. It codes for CASSSAGFSGNTIYF.

The CDR3 loop reads CASSPGVAGIYEQYF. The CDR3 DNA is TGCGCCAGCAGCCCAGGGGTAGCGGGGATCTACGAGCAGTACTTC. V and J are TRBV4-3 and TRBJ2-7; 8 bases line up with TRBD2. V lost 4 bases and J lost 3; bases outside the gene matches: 8. The CDR3 runs to 15 residues. In germline, CDR1 is LGHNA, CDR2 YSLEER.

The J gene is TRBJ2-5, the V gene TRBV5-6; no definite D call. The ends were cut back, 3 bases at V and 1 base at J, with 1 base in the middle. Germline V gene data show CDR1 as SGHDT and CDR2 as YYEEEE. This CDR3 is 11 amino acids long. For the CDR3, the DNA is TGTGCCAGCAGCTCCCAAGAGACCCAGTACTTC. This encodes CASSSQETQYF.

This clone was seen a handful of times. The CDR3 region is CASSVGDSPYGYTF. DNA of the CDR3: TGTGCCAGCAGCGTAGGGGACAGCCCATATGGCTACACCTTC. V is TRBV9 and J is TRBJ1-2, with 7 bases lining up with TRBD1. CDR1 and CDR2 (germline): SGDLS, YYNGEE. The CDR3 covers 14 residues. V trimming: 0 bases; J trimming: 5 bases; junction bases outside the gene matches: 4.

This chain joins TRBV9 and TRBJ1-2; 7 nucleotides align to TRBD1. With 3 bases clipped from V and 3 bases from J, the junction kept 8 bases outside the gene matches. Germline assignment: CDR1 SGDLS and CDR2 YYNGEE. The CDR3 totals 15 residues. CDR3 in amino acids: CASSGGPGQYYGYTF. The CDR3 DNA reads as TGTGCCAGCAGCGGGGGGCCGGGACAGTACTATGGCTACACCTTC. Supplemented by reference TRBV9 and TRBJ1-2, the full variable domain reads DSGVTQTPKHLITATGQRVTLRCSPRSGDLSVYWYQQSLDQGLQFLIQYYNGEERAKGNILERFSAQQFPDLHSELNLSSLELGDSALYFCASSGGPGQYYGYTFGSGTRLTVV.

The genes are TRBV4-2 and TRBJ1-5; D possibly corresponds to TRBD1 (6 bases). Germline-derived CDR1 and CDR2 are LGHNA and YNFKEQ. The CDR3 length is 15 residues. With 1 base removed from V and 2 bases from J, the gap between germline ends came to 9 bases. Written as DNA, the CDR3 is TGTGCCAGCAGCCAAGGACAGGCCGGCAATCAGCCCCAGCATTTT. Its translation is CASSQGQAGNQPQHF.

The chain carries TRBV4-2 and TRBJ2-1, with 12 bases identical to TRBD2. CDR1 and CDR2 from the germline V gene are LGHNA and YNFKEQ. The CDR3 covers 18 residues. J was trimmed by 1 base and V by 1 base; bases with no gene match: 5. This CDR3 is CASSQGTSGESSYNEQFF. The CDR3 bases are TGTGCCAGCAGCCAAGGGACTAGCGGGGAATCGTCCTACAATGAGCAGTTCTTC.

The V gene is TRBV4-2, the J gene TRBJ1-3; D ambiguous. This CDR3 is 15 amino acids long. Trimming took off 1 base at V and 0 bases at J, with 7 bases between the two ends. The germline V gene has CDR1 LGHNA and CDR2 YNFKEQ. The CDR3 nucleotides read TGTGCCAGCAGCCAAGTAGGGATCTCTGGAAACACCATATATTTT. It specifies CASSQVGISGNTIYF.

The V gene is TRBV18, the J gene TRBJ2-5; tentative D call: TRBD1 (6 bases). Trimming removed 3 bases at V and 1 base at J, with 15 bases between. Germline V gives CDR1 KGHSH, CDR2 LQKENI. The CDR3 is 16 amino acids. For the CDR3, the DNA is TGTGCCAGCTCACCCCGCCGGGACACAATCCAAGAGACCCAGTACTTC. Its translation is CASSPRRDTIQETQYF.